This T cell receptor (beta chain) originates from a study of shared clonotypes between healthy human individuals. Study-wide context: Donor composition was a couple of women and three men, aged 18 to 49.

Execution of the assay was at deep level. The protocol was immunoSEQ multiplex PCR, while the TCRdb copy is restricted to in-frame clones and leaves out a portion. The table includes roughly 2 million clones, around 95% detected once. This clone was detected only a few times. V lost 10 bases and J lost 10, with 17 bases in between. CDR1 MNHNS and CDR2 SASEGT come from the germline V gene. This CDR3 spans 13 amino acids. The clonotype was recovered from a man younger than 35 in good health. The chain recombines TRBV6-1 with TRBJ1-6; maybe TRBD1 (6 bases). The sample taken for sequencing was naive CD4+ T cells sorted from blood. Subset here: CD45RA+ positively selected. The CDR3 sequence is CATRREGGSPLHF. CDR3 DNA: TGTGCCACCCGTAGGGAGGGGGGCTCACCCCTCCACTTT.